This entry concerns a single TCR beta chain. Its antigen remains unknown. The CDR3 consists of 17 residues. V was clipped by 1 base and J by 2 bases; unmatched bases: 8. Germline loops: CDR1 SEHNR, CDR2 FQNEAQ (reference sequence). The assay was immunoSEQ multiplex PCR, and TCRdb's table has in-frame clones only and misses some. Of tens of thousands of clones listed, 60% to 80% are singletons. This sample was taken from a study of CD4+ T cells in melanoma. Study results and limitations: CD8+ T cell, macrophage and B cell function reportedly correlated with neoantigen-specific CD4+ T cells.

This sequence originates from a human donor with melanoma. Sample: tumor tissue. V gene TRBV7-9 combines with J gene TRBJ1-2; 9 nucleotides line up with TRBD1. The CDR3 region has the DNA TGTGCCAGCAGCTTAGTTCGGACAGGGGCATTGAACTATGGCTACACCTTC. This codes for CASSLVRTGALNYGYTF.